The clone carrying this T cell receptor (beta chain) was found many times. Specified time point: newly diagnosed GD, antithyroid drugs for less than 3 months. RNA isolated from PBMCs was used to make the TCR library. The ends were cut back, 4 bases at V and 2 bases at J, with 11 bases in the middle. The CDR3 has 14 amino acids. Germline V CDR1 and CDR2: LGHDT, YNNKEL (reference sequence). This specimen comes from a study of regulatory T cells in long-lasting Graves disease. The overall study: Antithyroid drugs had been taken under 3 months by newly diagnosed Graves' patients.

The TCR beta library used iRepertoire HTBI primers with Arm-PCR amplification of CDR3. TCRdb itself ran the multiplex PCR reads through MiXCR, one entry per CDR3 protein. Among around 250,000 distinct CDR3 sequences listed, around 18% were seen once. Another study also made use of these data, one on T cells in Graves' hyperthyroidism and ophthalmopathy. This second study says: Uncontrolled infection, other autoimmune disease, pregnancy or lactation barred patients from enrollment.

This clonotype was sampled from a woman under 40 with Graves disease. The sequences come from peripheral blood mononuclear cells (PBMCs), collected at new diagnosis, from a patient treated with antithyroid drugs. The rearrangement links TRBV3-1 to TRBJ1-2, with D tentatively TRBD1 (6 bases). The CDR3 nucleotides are TGTGCCAGCAGCCGACAGGAGACAAACTATGGCTACACCTTC. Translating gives CASSRQETNYGYTF.